Below, one T cell receptor beta chain is given with its context. This entry comes from a study of T cell changes during pregnancy in multiple sclerosis. The germline V gene encodes CDR1 MNHNY and CDR2 SVGAGI (reference sequence). Trimming took 0 bases from V and 1 from J, leaving 10 bases between them. The CDR3 extends over 16 amino acids. Libraries were prepared by immunoSEQ multiplex PCR; TCRdb keeps only in-frame clonotypes and omits some of them. Counted here are about 79,000 clones, 75% to 95% occurring once; the ten biggest clones make up approximately 0.47%. The rearrangement links TRBV6-6 to TRBJ1-3; tentatively, D is TRBD1 (6 bases). The source was CD4+ T cells from peripheral blood mononuclear cells, collected in the second trimester of pregnancy. This TCR derives from a female donor with multiple sclerosis, enrolled in a pregnancy study. The CDR3 DNA reads TGTGCCAGCAGTTACTCACAGGGAGAATCTGGAAACACCATATATTTT. Residues: CASSYSQGESGNTIYF.